The 4 T cell receptor beta chains below were found in one sample sequenced in a study of blood T cell repertoires in COVID-19 (dated by TCRdb to the early 2020s). Libraries were built with the immunoSEQ multiplex PCR assay. TCRdb carries this immuneACCESS record with in-frame sequences only. Its versions omit some clonotypes, under half of them owing to an unresolved V gene in the studies checked, with the rest unexplained. The sample table records some 150,000 clones; over 80% of these occur just once. The leading ten clones occupy 2.5% to 3% of the sample. Material for sequencing was peripheral blood. The receptors were gathered from a woman in her thirties or forties with active or convalescent COVID-19.

The chain joins TRBV7-2 to TRBJ1-4; D gene unclear. Germline V gene sequence: CDR1 SGHTA, CDR2 FQGNSA. CDR3 size: 13 residues. V was trimmed by 11 bases and J by 7 bases, leaving 17 bases between them. CDR3 DNA: TGTGCCTCCCACCCATTTGGGAGTGAAAAACTGTTTTTT. Protein product: CASHPFGSEKLFF. The full variable domain, with the rest looked up from reference TRBV7-2 and TRBJ1-4, is GAGVSQSPSNKVTEKGKDVELRCDPISGHTALYWYRQSLGQGLEFLIYFQGNSAPDKSGLPSDRFSAERTGGSVSTLTIQRTQQEDSAVYLCASHPFGSEKLFFGSGTQLSVL.

The J gene is TRBJ2-5, the V gene TRBV19; 7 positions match TRBD1. The CDR3 has 17 residues. CDR1 is LNHDA, CDR2 SQIVND, per germline (reference sequence). Trimming removed 1 base from V and 2 bases from J; junction bases left unmatched: 10. CDR3 amino acids: CASSIGPIRDRQETQYF. CDR3 DNA sequence: TGTGCCAGTAGTATAGGACCCATCCGGGACAGACAAGAGACCCAGTACTTC. The variable domain in full, completed from reference TRBV19 and TRBJ2-5, reads DGGITQSPKYLFRKEGQNVTLSCEQNLNHDAMYWYRQDPGQGLRLIYYSQIVNDFQKGDIAEGYSVSREKKESFPLTVTSAQKNPTAFYLCASSIGPIRDRQETQYFGPGTRLLVL.

The genes are TRBV7-2 and TRBJ2-1, with no clear D. Germline values: CDR1 SGHTA, CDR2 FQGNSA. This CDR3 contains 14 residues. V lost 7 bases, J lost 4 bases, and 14 bases lay in between. The CDR3 nucleotides are TGTGCCAGCATGAGAGGCAGTCTATACAATGAGCAGTTCTTC. Residues: CASMRGSLYNEQFF.

This chain joins TRBV6-6 and TRBJ2-1, with 7 nucleotides matching TRBD1. The germline gives CDR1 MNHNY, CDR2 SVGAGI (reference sequence). After removal of 5 bases from V and 7 bases from J, the junction contained 5 bases not matched to a gene. The CDR3 has 13 residues. CDR3 coding DNA: TGTGCCAGCAGTCCCCAGACAGGGAATGAGCAGTTCTTC. It encodes CASSPQTGNEQFF.